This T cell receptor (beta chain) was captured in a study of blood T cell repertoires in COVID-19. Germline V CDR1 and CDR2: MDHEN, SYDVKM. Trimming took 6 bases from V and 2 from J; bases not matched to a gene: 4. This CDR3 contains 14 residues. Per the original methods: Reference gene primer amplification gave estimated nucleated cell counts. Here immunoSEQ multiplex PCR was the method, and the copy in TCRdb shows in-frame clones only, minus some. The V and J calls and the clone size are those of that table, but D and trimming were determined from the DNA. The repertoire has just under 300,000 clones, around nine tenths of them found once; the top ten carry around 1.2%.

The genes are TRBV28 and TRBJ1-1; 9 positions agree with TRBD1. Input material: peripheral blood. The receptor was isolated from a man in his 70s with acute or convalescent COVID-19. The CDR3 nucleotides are TGTGCCAGCAGACAAACAGGGGGCAACACTGAAGCTTTCTTT. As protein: CASRQTGGNTEAFF.